This T cell receptor (beta chain) stems from a study of control samples from healthy donors and cancer patients (dated by TCRdb to 2018 to 2020). About this clone: Its cognate antigen has yet to be identified.

Library method: the immunoSEQ multiplex PCR assay. TCRdb mirrors the immuneACCESS table, restricted to in-frame sequences. Some clones are absent from its copies; in checked studies, under half trace to an unresolved V gene, and the reason for the others is unknown. This specimen's table enumerates 150,000 to 200,000 clones. 2% to 2.5% of the sample belongs to the ten largest clones. Deletion took 1 base off V and 3 bases off J, with a span of 8 bases between the germline ends. Via the germline V gene, CDR1 is SGHRS and CDR2 YFSETQ. The CDR3 runs 13 amino acids, cysteine and phenylalanine included. Only the CDR3 portion is preserved as DNA: 39 bases, with reading frame beginning at the first base.

The rearranged segments are TRBV5-1 and TRBJ2-7; there is no confident call for the D gene. This TCR derives from a woman in her twenties or thirties in good health. The sequenced sample was blood. The DNA is TGCGCCAGCAGCTTGTCTTACAACTACGAGCAGTACTTC. Its protein reads: CASSLSYNYEQYF.